Here is one TCR beta chain with its context. The antigen is not known. TCRdb keeps only in-frame clones here, not all; method: immunoSEQ multiplex PCR. Of under 50,000 clones listed, almost 85% are singletons. This sample is drawn from a study of memory B cells and T cells in multiple sclerosis. From germline, CDR1 is KGHSH and CDR2 LQKENI. The CDR3 extends over 15 amino acids. V shed 4 bases, J shed 1 base, and the junction held 2 bases outside the gene matches. Separate sequencing covered autoproliferating (CFSE-dim) and non-proliferating (CFSE-high) T cells from stimulus-free culture. Pooled replicate wells came from some 5x10^7 CFSE-labeled PBMCs cultured 7 days without stimulus.

This TCR was recovered from a human donor with multiple sclerosis. This chain connects TRBV18 to TRBJ2-5; 11 bases agree with TRBD2. Sequencing was performed on PBMCs from blood kept in culture. The CDR3 loop reads CASSRSGGAQETQYF. The DNA for the CDR3 is TGTGCCAGCTCACGTAGCGGGGGGGCCCAAGAGACCCAGTACTTC.